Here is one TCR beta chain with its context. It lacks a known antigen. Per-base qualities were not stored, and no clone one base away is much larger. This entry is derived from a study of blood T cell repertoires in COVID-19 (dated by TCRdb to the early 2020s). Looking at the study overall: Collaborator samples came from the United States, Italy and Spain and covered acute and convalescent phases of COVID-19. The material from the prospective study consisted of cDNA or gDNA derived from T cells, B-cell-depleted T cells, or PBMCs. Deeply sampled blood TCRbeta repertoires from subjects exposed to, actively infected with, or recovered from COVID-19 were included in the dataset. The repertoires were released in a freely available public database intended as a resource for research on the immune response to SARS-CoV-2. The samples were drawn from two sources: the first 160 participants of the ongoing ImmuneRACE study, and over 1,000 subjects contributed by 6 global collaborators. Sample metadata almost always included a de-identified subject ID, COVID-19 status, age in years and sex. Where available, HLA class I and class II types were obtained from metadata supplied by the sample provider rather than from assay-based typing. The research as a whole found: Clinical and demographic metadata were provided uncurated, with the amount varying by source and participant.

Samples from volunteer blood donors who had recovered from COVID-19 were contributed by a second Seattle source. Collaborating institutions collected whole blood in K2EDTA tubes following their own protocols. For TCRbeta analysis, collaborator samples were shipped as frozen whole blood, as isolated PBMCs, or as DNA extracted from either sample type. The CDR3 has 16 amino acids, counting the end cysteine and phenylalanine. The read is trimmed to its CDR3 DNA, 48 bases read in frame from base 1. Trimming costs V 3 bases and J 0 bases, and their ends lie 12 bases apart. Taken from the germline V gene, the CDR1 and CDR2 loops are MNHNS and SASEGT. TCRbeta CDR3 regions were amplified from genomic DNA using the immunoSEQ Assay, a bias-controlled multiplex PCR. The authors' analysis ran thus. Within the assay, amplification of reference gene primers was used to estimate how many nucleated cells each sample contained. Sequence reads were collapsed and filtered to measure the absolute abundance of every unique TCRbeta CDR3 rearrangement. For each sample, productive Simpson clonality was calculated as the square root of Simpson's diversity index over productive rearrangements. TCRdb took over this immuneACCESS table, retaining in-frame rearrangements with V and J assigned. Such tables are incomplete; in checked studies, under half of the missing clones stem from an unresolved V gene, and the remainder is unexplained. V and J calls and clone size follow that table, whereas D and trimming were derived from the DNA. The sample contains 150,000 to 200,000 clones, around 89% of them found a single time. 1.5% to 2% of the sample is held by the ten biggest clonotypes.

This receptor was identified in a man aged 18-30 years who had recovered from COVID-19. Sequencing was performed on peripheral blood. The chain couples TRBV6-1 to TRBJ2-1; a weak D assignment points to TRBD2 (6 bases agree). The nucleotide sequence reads TGTGCCAGCAGTGATGGTCCGACTAGCTCCTACAATGAGCAGTTCTTC. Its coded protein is CASSDGPTSSYNEQFF.